These 29 T cell receptor beta chains originate from one sample sequenced in a study of blood T cells in healthy people across ages. The second PCR ran roughly 7 to 12 cycles with a sample-barcoded 5' primer and J-beta primers. TCRdb fed the 5' RACE reads into MiXCR, producing one record per CDR3 protein. The table lists over 1,500,000 distinct CDR3 sequences, 39% of them singletons. Sequencing input: blood. Receptors were obtained from a human donor in good health.

This clonotype was recorded once. V gene TRBV20-1 combines with J gene TRBJ2-1; 10 positions match TRBD1. V lost 0 bases, J lost 7 bases, and 9 bases stayed unmatched. The length of the CDR3 is 16 residues. Germline CDR1 DFQATT, CDR2 SNEGSKA (reference sequence). The CDR3 sequence is CSARDRWDRGCNEQFF. The CDR3 DNA reads as TGCAGTGCTAGAGATCGATGGGACAGGGGATGTAATGAGCAGTTCTTC.

This rearrangement joins TRBV12-5 to TRBJ2-1; maybe TRBD1 (6 bases). The CDR3 runs to 13 residues. CDR1 and CDR2 from the germline V gene are LGHNT and FRNRAP. V shed 5 bases and J shed 10 bases, with 15 bases lying between them. The CDR3 coding sequence is TGTGCTAGTGGTCGGGACACCTACTACGAGCAGTTCTTC. As protein: CASGRDTYYEQFF.

This clonotype was counted only a few times. CDR3 in amino acids: CASSSFRGKDEQYF. In nucleotides, the CDR3 is TGTGCCAGCAGCTCCTTCAGGGGGAAGGACGAGCAGTACTTC. The chain employs TRBV12-3 or TRBV12-4 and TRBJ2-7; 7 bases match TRBD1. J gave up 5 bases and V 6 bases, and 10 bases lay outside the gene matches. This CDR3 is built from 14 residues.

In DNA form, the CDR3 reads TGTGCCAGCAATGTCGGCAGGGAGTATGGCTACACCTTC. It specifies CASNVGREYGYTF. V and J are TRBV6-5 and TRBJ1-2; D is possibly TRBD1 (5 bases). Germline-derived CDR1 and CDR2 are MNHEY and SVGAGI. This CDR3 is built from 13 residues. Deletions cut 7 bases from V and 5 bases from J, with 14 bases between.

This clonotype showed up just a few times. The chain is built from TRBV9 and TRBJ2-3; 11 nucleotides line up with TRBD1. This CDR3 has 15 amino acids. Germline V CDR1 and CDR2: SGDLS, YYNGEE. The ends lost 3 bases at V and 2 bases at J; junction bases unmatched: 2. CDR3 DNA sequence: TGTGCCAGCAGCGCAGGACAGGGGGCCACAGATACGCAGTATTTT. It specifies CASSAGQGATDTQYF. Full variable domain (remainder filled in from reference TRBV9 and TRBJ2-3): DSGVTQTPKHLITATGQRVTLRCSPRSGDLSVYWYQQSLDQGLQFLIQYYNGEERAKGNILERFSAQQFPDLHSELNLSSLELGDSALYFCASSAGQGATDTQYFGPGTRLTVL.

The V and J genes are TRBV15 and TRBJ2-1; D is unresolved. Germline assignment: CDR1 LNHNV and CDR2 YYDKDF (reference sequence). CDR3 length: 13 residues. V lost 3 bases and J lost 4, with 7 bases in between. Here the CDR3 DNA reads TGTGCCACCAGCAGGAACCCATACAATGAGCAGTTCTTC. It yields the protein CATSRNPYNEQFF.

The chain couples TRBV20-1 to TRBJ2-5, with 13 bases lining up with TRBD2. Germline V CDR1 and CDR2: DFQATT, SNEGSKA (reference sequence). The trim removed 5 bases at V and 5 bases at J, leaving 8 bases unmatched. The CDR3 length is 15 residues. As DNA, the CDR3 is TGCAGTGCTTCGCAATTGACTAGCGGGGGGGAGACCCAGTACTTC. This encodes CSASQLTSGGETQYF.

This sequence joins TRBV10-3 and TRBJ1-6, with D possibly matching TRBD1 (6 bases). Between the trimmed V and J ends, which lost 4 bases and 4 bases, there was a span of 11 bases. The CDR3 loop spans 15 amino acids. Germline-derived CDR1 and CDR2 are ENHRY and SYGVKD. CDR3 protein: CAISVDSPYNSPLHF. The CDR3 region has the DNA TGTGCCATCAGTGTGGACAGTCCTTATAATTCACCCCTCCACTTT.

The chain has TRBV11-2 and TRBJ2-7; 8 positions agree with TRBD1. Judging by the DNA end, TRBJ2-5 fits better; the J call may be wrong. The CDR3 extends over 15 amino acids. Germline lookup yields CDR1 SGHAT and CDR2 FQNNGV. CDR3 DNA: TGTGCCAGCAGCCGTACGGACAGGGAGCGAGAGACCCAGTACTTC. This gives the protein CASSRTDRERETQYF.

This chain links TRBV4-2 with TRBJ2-3; TRBD2 matches at 10 bases. V gave up 0 bases and J gave up 6 bases; unmatched junction bases: 9. The CDR3 loop spans 17 amino acids. Germline V CDR1 and CDR2: LGHNA, YNFKEQ. The CDR3 DNA is TGTGCCAGCAGCCAAGACCCCCTAGCGGGGGCCCTTGATACGCAGTATTTT. This gives the protein CASSQDPLAGALDTQYF.

The rearrangement joins TRBV6-5 to TRBJ1-4; D uncertain. CDR1 is MNHEY, CDR2 SVGAGI, per germline. V shed 6 bases and J shed 8 bases, with 19 bases lying between them. This CDR3 has 15 amino acids. Here the CDR3 DNA reads TGTGCCAGCAGCCTAGTAGGAGGGAGTTGGGAAAAACTGTTTTTT. Translation gives CASSLVGGSWEKLFF.

The chain joins TRBV29-1 to TRBJ1-2; maybe TRBD1 (5 bases). The V end lost 7 bases, the J end lost 0 bases, and 12 bases lay between the germline ends. In germline, CDR1 is SQVTM, CDR2 ANQGSEA. The CDR3 loop spans 13 amino acids. CDR3 sequence: CSAGGLANYGYTF. The CDR3 nucleotides are TGCAGCGCGGGGGGTCTTGCTAACTATGGCTACACCTTC.

The CDR3 loop reads CASSLASLSINYGYTF. The CDR3 coding sequence is TGTGCCAGCAGCTTAGCTTCACTATCTATTAACTATGGCTACACCTTC. V is TRBV7-2 and J is TRBJ1-2, with unresolved D. This CDR3 is 16 amino acids long. Germline V lookup: CDR1 SGHTA, CDR2 FQGNSA. The ends were cut back, 0 bases at V and 1 base at J, with 12 bases in the middle.

As DNA, the CDR3 is TGTGCCAGCAGCCCGCGACTCGTCTCCTACGAGCAGTACTTC. It translates to CASSPRLVSYEQYF. J is TRBJ2-7 and V is TRBV9, with D uncertain. The germline V gene encodes CDR1 SGDLS and CDR2 YYNGEE. The CDR3 contains 14 residues. The ends were cut back, 4 bases at V and 0 bases at J, with 11 bases in the middle.

V is TRBV2 and J is TRBJ1-2; 7 bases agree with TRBD1. CDR1 is SNHLY and CDR2 is FYNNEI in the germline V gene. Unmatched junction bases numbered 6, after V lost 6 bases and J lost 8 bases. This CDR3 contains 12 residues. This chain's CDR3 is CASRVTGEGYTF. The CDR3 coding sequence is TGTGCCAGCAGGGTCACAGGGGAAGGCTACACCTTC.

This chain links TRBV12-3 or TRBV12-4 with TRBJ2-1; D is possibly TRBD1 (5 bases). Trimming removed 7 bases at V and 5 bases at J, with 12 bases between. The length of the CDR3 is 13 residues. The CDR3 loop is CASKLDRDNEQFF. CDR3 DNA sequence: TGTGCCAGCAAACTTGACAGAGACAATGAGCAGTTCTTC.

The rearrangement links TRBV12-3 or TRBV12-4 to TRBJ2-3; 7 nucleotides align to TRBD2. V was pared by 2 bases and J by 4 bases, with 6 bases of the junction left unmatched. The CDR3 is 15 amino acids. CDR3 nucleotides: TGTGCCAGCAGTTTAAGCGGGGAGGCCGCAGATACGCAGTATTTT. It translates to CASSLSGEAADTQYF.

V usage is TRBV7-2 and J usage is TRBJ2-3, with 8 bases fitting TRBD2. The CDR3 runs to 15 residues. Germline-derived CDR1 and CDR2 are SGHTA and FQGNSA. Losses at the gene ends were 3 bases for V and 5 bases for J; bases not matched to a gene: 7. CDR3 DNA: TGTGCCAGCAGCTTGGTGGTAGCGGGGCTAGATACGCAGTATTTT. This translates into CASSLVVAGLDTQYF.

This clonotype has only a few counts. The CDR3: CSARAGAANLYEQYF. CDR3 DNA sequence: TGCAGTGCTAGAGCTGGTGCAGCGAACCTCTACGAGCAGTACTTC. This chain links TRBV20-1 with TRBJ2-7; no clear D. The CDR3 is 15 amino acids. Per germline, CDR1 DFQATT and CDR2 SNEGSKA (reference sequence). V lost 1 base, J lost 3 bases, and 16 bases lay in between.

The chain has TRBV10-1 and TRBJ1-5; TRBD1 aligns across 10 bases. From germline, CDR1 is WNHNN and CDR2 SYGVQD (reference sequence). This CDR3 spans 14 amino acids. The V gene end was trimmed by 8 bases and the J gene end by 7 bases; junction bases not matched to a gene: 8. The CDR3 DNA reads TGCGCCAGCCGACGGGACAGGGGATGCCAGCCCCAGCATTTT. This translates into CASRRDRGCQPQHF.

This chain uses TRBV7-9 with TRBJ1-2; D gene unclear. The CDR3 runs to 12 residues. Germline CDR1 and CDR2: SEHNR and FQNEAQ (reference sequence). V lost 4 bases and J lost 6, with 9 bases in between. Written as DNA, the CDR3 is TGTGCCAGCAGCTCAAATAGGCATGGCTACACCTTC. Translated: CASSSNRHGYTF.

The table lists this clonotype with a few counts. The chain has TRBV5-6 and TRBJ1-1; D call uncertain. CDR3 length: 12 amino acids. CDR1 is SGHDT, CDR2 YYEEEE, per germline. Trimming took off 4 bases at V and 8 bases at J, with 12 bases between the two ends. The CDR3 reads CASSHIETEAFF. The CDR3 nucleotides read TGTGCCAGCAGCCATATTGAGACAGAAGCTTTCTTT.

This clonotype was seen a few times. The chain employs TRBV6-6 and TRBJ2-3, with TRBD1 identical over 10 bases. The trim removed 5 bases at V and 3 bases at J, leaving 5 bases unmatched. Germline V gene lookup returns CDR1 MNHNY and CDR2 SVGAGI (reference sequence). This CDR3 is 15 amino acids long. The CDR3 DNA reads TGTGCCAGCAGTCTGTGGACAGGGGGGACAGATACGCAGTATTTT. Amino acid sequence: CASSLWTGGTDTQYF.

This clonotype was counted a few times. The chain uses TRBV7-2 and TRBJ1-2, with D tentatively TRBD1 (5 bases). The CDR3 extends over 15 amino acids. Per germline, CDR1 SGHTA and CDR2 FQGNSA. V lost 4 bases and J lost 3, with 15 bases in between. Here the CDR3 DNA reads TGTGCCAGCAGCTCGAGATGGGGGGTCGACTATGGCTACACCTTC. It is translated as CASSSRWGVDYGYTF.

This clonotype was detected a few times. The V call is TRBV5-1, the J call TRBJ2-7, with 12 bases aligning to TRBD1. This CDR3 spans 16 amino acids. With 4 bases clipped from V and 6 bases from J, the junction kept 11 bases outside the gene matches. Germline-derived CDR1 and CDR2 are SGHRS and YFSETQ. The DNA of the CDR3 is TGCGCCAGCAGCCGTTCGCCGGGACAGGGGGCTTTCGAGCAGTACTTC. This encodes CASSRSPGQGAFEQYF.

The chain has TRBV24-1 and TRBJ1-5, with D uncertain. Trimming removed 1 base at V and 4 bases at J, with 7 bases between. CDR3 length: 14 residues. Per germline, CDR1 KGHDR and CDR2 SFDVKD. The CDR3 DNA reads TGTGCCACCAGTGATTTAGCCGGGAATCAGCCCCAGCATTTT. Protein product: CATSDLAGNQPQHF.

About this clonotype: Compared with germline, one end of the junction differs, possibly owing to a read error. The chain joins TRBV20-1 to TRBJ2-3, with 10 bases matching TRBD1. The CDR3 spans 16 residues. Germline CDR1 is DFQATT and CDR2 is SNEGSKA (reference sequence). CDR3 in amino acids: CSATGQGTTSTGTQYF. In DNA, the CDR3 is TGCAGTGCAACGGGACAGGGGACCACTAGCACAGGTACGCAGTATTTT.

This clonotype was picked up a small number of times. This chain connects TRBV28 to TRBJ2-5; the D gene is possibly TRBD1 (5 bases). Germline CDR1 is MDHEN and CDR2 is SYDVKM. The V end lost 6 bases, the J end lost 4 bases, and 9 bases lay between the germline ends. The length of the CDR3 is 12 residues. This chain's CDR3 is CASRVGAETQYF. The CDR3 DNA reads as TGTGCCAGCAGGGTAGGGGCAGAGACCCAGTACTTC.

This clonotype was counted a few times. The chain joins TRBV20-1 to TRBJ2-3; D not certain. CDR1 and CDR2 (germline): DFQATT, SNEGSKA (reference sequence). This CDR3 has 14 residues. The V and J ends lost 0 bases and 0 bases respectively, with 7 bases between them. CDR3 loop: CSAREFASTDTQYF. The CDR3, as DNA: TGCAGTGCTAGAGAATTCGCGAGCACAGATACGCAGTATTTT.